This TCR beta chain was identified in a study of T cell repertoires in cytomegalovirus infection. Across the study: CMV infection and matching HLA type were both indicated by public TCR beta signatures. General observations from the study: Carriage of CMV together with the relevant HLA was identifiable through cumulative public TCR beta family frequency.

The table lists this clonotype with a few counts. The antigen remains undetermined. TCRdb fed the reads into MiXCR, producing one record per CDR3 protein. Among around 570,000 distinct CDR3 sequences listed, 40% were seen once. Germline CDR1 is SGHTA and CDR2 is FQGNSA. V lost 2 bases to trimming and J lost 7 bases, with 14 bases between them. CDR3 size: 14 residues. The chain couples TRBV7-2 to TRBJ1-1, with D perhaps TRBD1 (5 bases). Sequenced here: cultured PBMCs, sampled from culture after CMV antigen stimulation. This sequence was found in a human donor in good health (CMV status not recorded). Some clones in this sample may be carry-over from other donors' samples. DNA of the CDR3: TGTGCCAGCAGCTTAAAGGCAGGGTCCCTTGAAGCTTTCTTT. Encoded protein: CASSLKAGSLEAFF.